Listed here are 24 T cell receptor beta chains from one sample, sequenced in a study of blood T cell repertoires in COVID-19. Using immunoSEQ multiplex PCR, the repertoire was profiled, and TCRdb retains in-frame clones only, with some absent. The repertoire holds some 220,000 clones, with 84% as singletons. Source material: peripheral blood. The source is a man over 45 with active or convalescent COVID-19.

This clone was observed once. The rearrangement joins TRBV11-3 to TRBJ2-3, with TRBD2 matching 7 bases. The CDR3 loop spans 13 amino acids. V shed 5 bases, J shed 4 bases, and the junction held 3 bases outside the gene matches. In germline, CDR1 is SGHNT, CDR2 YENEEA. CDR3 in DNA: TGTGCCAGCAGCCCTCGGGGGGCAGATACGCAGTATTTT. This codes for CASSPRGADTQYF.

This clone has a handful of counts. V gene TRBV10-3 combines with J gene TRBJ1-4; 8 bases match TRBD1. This CDR3 comprises 14 residues. The V segment lost 2 bases and the J segment 4 bases; nucleotides outside the gene matches: 0. In germline, CDR1 is ENHRY, CDR2 SYGVKD. The CDR3 DNA reads as TGTGCCATCAGTGAGGGACAGGGTAATGAAAAACTGTTTTTT. Protein product: CAISEGQGNEKLFF.

The chain employs TRBV11-2 and TRBJ1-1; no clear D. The V end was cut by 1 base, the J end by 0 bases, with 6 bases between. The CDR3 is made up of 14 amino acids. Germline V gene lookup returns CDR1 SGHAT and CDR2 FQNNGV. The CDR3 bases are TGTGCCAGCAGCTTAGTTCTTTTGAACACTGAAGCTTTCTTT. Amino acids: CASSLVLLNTEAFF.

The CDR3: CASSTGTNPVGEQYV. The CDR3 bases are TGTGCCAGCAGCACCGGGACTAACCCCGTGGGGGAGCAGTACGTC. The chain joins TRBV5-4 to TRBJ2-7; 7 positions match TRBD2. Germline-derived CDR1 and CDR2 are SGHNT and YYREEE (reference sequence). This CDR3 has 15 residues. The ends lost 4 bases at V and 7 bases at J; junction bases unmatched: 14.

The V gene is TRBV5-5, the J gene TRBJ2-7; weak D call: TRBD2 (5 bases). The CDR3 length is 13 residues. V lost 0 bases, J lost 7 bases, and 11 bases lay in between. Germline V gene data show CDR1 as SGHKS and CDR2 as YYEKEE (reference sequence). The CDR3 loop is CASSLGPSGEQYF. The DNA of the CDR3 is TGTGCCAGCAGCTTGGGTCCGTCGGGGGAGCAGTACTTC.

The chain recombines TRBV6-1 with TRBJ2-4, with 11 bases matching TRBD2. With 0 bases clipped from V and 6 bases from J, the junction kept 10 bases outside the gene matches. The CDR3 runs to 18 residues. Germline loops: CDR1 MNHNS, CDR2 SASEGT. CDR3 amino acids: CASSEAADTSGSRNIQYF. As DNA, the CDR3 is TGTGCCAGCAGTGAAGCCGCCGACACTAGCGGGAGTAGAAACATTCAGTACTTC.

This rearrangement joins TRBV19 to TRBJ2-7, with 13 bases matching TRBD2. This CDR3 contains 15 residues. The germline gives CDR1 LNHDA, CDR2 SQIVND (reference sequence). V shed 7 bases and J 4 bases; nucleotides not matched to a gene: 7. CDR3 in DNA: TGTGCCAGTACCAGGACTAGCGGGAGTGGGTACGAGCAGTACTTC. Translating it yields CASTRTSGSGYEQYF.

A remark on this clone: The sample contains more than one DNA sequence encoding this CDR3. The chain recombines TRBV24-1 with TRBJ2-2, with 15 bases aligning to TRBD2. This CDR3 has 17 amino acids. J was trimmed by 6 bases and V by 3 bases; bases with no gene match: 4. Germline V gene data show CDR1 as KGHDR and CDR2 as SFDVKD. The CDR3 sequence is CATSDPGLAGGPGELFF. CDR3 DNA: TGTGCCACCAGTGATCCCGGACTAGCGGGGGGGCCCGGGGAGCTGTTTTTT.

The V gene is TRBV20-1, the J gene TRBJ2-5; the D is unclear. The V gene lost 2 bases and the J gene lost 5 bases, with 6 bases spanning the gap. The CDR3 sequence is 11 residues long. Germline V lookup: CDR1 DFQATT, CDR2 SNEGSKA (reference sequence). CDR3 DNA: TGCAGTGCTAGATTTTCGGAGACCCAGTACTTC. Protein sequence: CSARFSETQYF.

The chain carries TRBV5-5 and TRBJ2-3, with TRBD1 matching 8 bases. Germline CDR1 is SGHKS and CDR2 is YYEKEE (reference sequence). The CDR3 sequence is 14 residues long. Trimming took 2 bases from V and 5 from J; bases not matched to a gene: 4. The CDR3 here is CASSFQGAGDTQYF. CDR3 bases: TGTGCCAGCAGCTTTCAGGGGGCAGGAGATACGCAGTATTTT.

The V and J genes are TRBV5-4 and TRBJ1-1, with a possible D match to TRBD1 (6 bases). The CDR3 runs 14 residues. V was clipped by 0 bases and J by 4 bases, with 10 bases between them. Germline-derived CDR1 and CDR2 are SGHNT and YYREEE (reference sequence). CDR3 sequence: CASSLAQGLTEAFF. The CDR3 nucleotides are TGTGCCAGCAGCTTGGCGCAGGGGCTCACTGAAGCTTTCTTT.

The CDR3 region is CASSLEASGNTGELFF. The DNA for the CDR3 is TGTGCCAGCAGCTTAGAGGCTAGCGGGAACACCGGGGAGCTGTTTTTT. The genes are TRBV7-6 and TRBJ2-2; the match to TRBD2 covers 7 bases. The junction had 3 bases not matched to a gene; V was cut back by 1 base and J by 1 base. Germline V gives CDR1 SGHVS, CDR2 FNYEAQ. This CDR3 region has 16 residues.

The V gene is TRBV4-1, the J gene TRBJ2-5; D perhaps matches TRBD1 (5 bases). The germline CDR1 and CDR2 sequences are MGHRA and YSYEKL. CDR3 size: 15 residues. V was clipped by 4 bases and J by 0 bases, with 12 bases between them. The CDR3 region has the DNA TGCGCCAGCAGCCGCTCAAAGGGGTACCAAGAGACCCAGTACTTC. Translated: CASSRSKGYQETQYF.

This clone was seen once. This chain links TRBV28 with TRBJ1-5; no firm D call. CDR1 and CDR2 from the germline V gene are MDHEN and SYDVKM. Trimming took off 0 bases at V and 0 bases at J, with 9 bases between the two ends. This CDR3 has 16 residues. The DNA of the CDR3 is TGTGCCAGCAGTTTATGGGGCTTCTATAGCAATCAGCCCCAGCATTTT. As protein: CASSLWGFYSNQPQHF.

The CDR3, as DNA: TGTGCCACCAGCAGTTTCAACAGGGGACGGGCTGAAGCTTTCTTT. The encoded protein is CATSSFNRGRAEAFF. The V gene is TRBV15, the J gene TRBJ1-1; 7 nucleotides match TRBD1. Trimming cost V 3 bases and J 6 bases; bases outside gene matches: 10. The CDR3 contains 15 residues. Germline values: CDR1 LNHNV, CDR2 YYDKDF (reference sequence).

CDR3 loop: CASVAPGSYNEQFF. In DNA form, the CDR3 reads TGTGCCAGTGTCGCACCCGGGAGCTACAATGAGCAGTTCTTC. The chain employs TRBV28 and TRBJ2-1, with D maybe TRBD2 (6 bases). Looked up from germline, CDR1 is MDHEN and CDR2 is SYDVKM. V lost 9 bases and J 3 bases, leaving 15 bases between the germline ends. The CDR3 extends over 14 amino acids.

This clone came up once. The chain has TRBV24-1 and TRBJ2-3; tentatively, D is TRBD2 (5 bases). Germline lookup yields CDR1 KGHDR and CDR2 SFDVKD. The CDR3 is 12 residues long. V lost 3 bases and J 8 bases, leaving 8 bases between the germline ends. The CDR3 reads CATSDPGSTQYF. The CDR3 DNA reads TGTGCCACCAGTGATCCGGGGAGTACGCAGTATTTT.

As regards this clone: One junction end does not reproduce the germline sequence, and a read error may be involved. The chain employs TRBV6-1 and TRBJ1-5; TRBD1 might be the D (6 bases). The CDR3 sequence is 15 residues long. Germline V CDR1 and CDR2: MNHNS, SASEGT. CDR3 amino acids: CASREDRRTNQPQHF. For the CDR3, the DNA is TGTGCCAGCAGGGAAGACAGGCGGACGAATCAGCCCCAGCATTTT.

The chain combines TRBV27 with TRBJ2-1; 9 positions match TRBD2. Trimming removed 2 bases from V and 15 bases from J; junction bases left unmatched: 14. The CDR3 spans 15 residues. The germline V gene has CDR1 MNHEY and CDR2 SMNVEV (reference sequence). CDR3 protein: CASSLGNSGRRESFF. CDR3 DNA sequence: TGTGCCAGCAGTTTAGGAAATAGCGGGAGACGAGAGTCGTTCTTC.

This chain connects TRBV4-3 to TRBJ2-5; the match to TRBD2 covers 7 bases. J lost 2 bases, V lost 0 bases, and 6 bases had no gene match. Germline V gives CDR1 LGHNA, CDR2 YSLEER. The CDR3 extends over 16 amino acids. The CDR3: CASSQDLTSDQETQYF. DNA of the CDR3: TGCGCCAGCAGCCAAGACTTAACTAGCGATCAAGAGACCCAGTACTTC.

The chain joins TRBV4-1 to TRBJ2-7; D call uncertain. The germline V and J ends were trimmed by 0 bases and 4 bases, with 7 bases remaining between them. The CDR3 has 13 residues. The germline CDR1 and CDR2 sequences are MGHRA and YSYEKL. In DNA form, the CDR3 reads TGCGCCAGCAGCCAAGATACAGAATACGAGCAGTACTTC. Its protein product is CASSQDTEYEQYF.

This clone was picked up one time. The chain links TRBV4-2 to TRBJ2-3, with D perhaps TRBD2 (7 bases). The CDR3 is made up of 16 amino acids. Trimming took 0 bases from V and 6 from J, leaving 16 bases between them. Looked up from germline, CDR1 is LGHNA and CDR2 is YNFKEQ. The CDR3 sequence: CASSQEASRGGDTQYF. CDR3 bases: TGTGCCAGCAGCCAAGAGGCGTCGAGGGGGGGGGATACGCAGTATTTT.

The chain recombines TRBV7-9 with TRBJ2-1; 12 bases fit TRBD2. CDR1 and CDR2 (germline): SEHNR, FQNEAQ (reference sequence). This CDR3 region has 16 residues. Trimming cost V 4 bases and J 7 bases; bases outside gene matches: 8. The CDR3: CASSSRTSGDKNEQFF. The CDR3 DNA sequence: TGTGCCAGCAGCTCTAGGACTAGCGGGGATAAAAATGAGCAGTTCTTC. The full variable domain, completed using reference TRBV7-9 and TRBJ2-1, is DTGVSQNPRHKITKRGQNVTFRCDPISEHNRLYWYRQTLGQGPEFLTYFQNEAQLEKSRLLSDRFSAERPKGSFSTLEIQRTEQGDSAMYLCASSSRTSGDKNEQFFGPGTRLTVL.

The chain joins TRBV13 to TRBJ2-2, with 14 bases identical to TRBD2. The germline V gene encodes CDR1 PRHDT and CDR2 FYEKMQ (reference sequence). Trimming took 4 bases from V and 3 from J; bases not matched to a gene: 1. The CDR3 sequence is 16 residues long. CDR3 coding DNA: TGTGCCAGCAGCTGGGGACTAGCGGGGGACACCGGGGAGCTGTTTTTT. As protein: CASSWGLAGDTGELFF.